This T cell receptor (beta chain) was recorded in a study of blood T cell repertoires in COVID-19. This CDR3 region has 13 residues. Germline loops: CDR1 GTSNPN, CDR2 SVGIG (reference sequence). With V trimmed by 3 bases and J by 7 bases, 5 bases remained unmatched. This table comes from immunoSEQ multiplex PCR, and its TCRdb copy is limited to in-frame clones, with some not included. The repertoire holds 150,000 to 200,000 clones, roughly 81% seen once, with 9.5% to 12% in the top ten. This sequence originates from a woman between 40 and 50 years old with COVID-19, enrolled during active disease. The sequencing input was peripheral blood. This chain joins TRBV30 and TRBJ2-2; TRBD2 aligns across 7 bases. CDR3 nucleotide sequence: TGTGCCTGGAGCCCCGCGGGGGACGGGGAGCTGTTTTTT. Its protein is CAWSPAGDGELFF.